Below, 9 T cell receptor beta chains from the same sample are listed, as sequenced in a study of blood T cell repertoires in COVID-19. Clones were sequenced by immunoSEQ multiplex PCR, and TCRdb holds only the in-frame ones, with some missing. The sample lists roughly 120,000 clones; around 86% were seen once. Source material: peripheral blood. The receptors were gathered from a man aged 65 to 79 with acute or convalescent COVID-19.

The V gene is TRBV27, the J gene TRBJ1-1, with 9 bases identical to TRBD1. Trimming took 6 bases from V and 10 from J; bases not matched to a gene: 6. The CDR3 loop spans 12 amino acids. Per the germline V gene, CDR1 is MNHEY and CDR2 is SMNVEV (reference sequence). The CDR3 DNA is TGTGCCAGCAGCCTCGGACAGGGGCGAGCTTTCTTT. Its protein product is CASSLGQGRAFF.

The CDR3 nucleotides are TGTGCCACCAGCAGAGATGCGGGGCCCTATGGCTACACCTTC. This sequence encodes CATSRDAGPYGYTF. The V call is TRBV15, the J call TRBJ1-2; D might be TRBD1 (5 bases). V was shortened by 0 bases and J by 4 bases, with 9 bases between the two germline ends. The CDR3 covers 14 residues. CDR1 and CDR2 (germline): LNHNV, YYDKDF (reference sequence).

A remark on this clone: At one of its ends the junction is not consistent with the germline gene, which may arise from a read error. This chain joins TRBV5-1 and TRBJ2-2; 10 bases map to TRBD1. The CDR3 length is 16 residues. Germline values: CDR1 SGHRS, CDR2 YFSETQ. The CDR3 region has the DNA TGCGCCAGCACCTTGATCGGGACAGGGGCCCCCGGGGAGCTGTTTTTT. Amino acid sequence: CASTLIGTGAPGELFF.

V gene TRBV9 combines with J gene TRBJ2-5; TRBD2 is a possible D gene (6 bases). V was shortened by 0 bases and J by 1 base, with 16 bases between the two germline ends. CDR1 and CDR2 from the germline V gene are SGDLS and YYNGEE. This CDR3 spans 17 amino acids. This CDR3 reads CASSVGGGAPIQETQYF. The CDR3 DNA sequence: TGTGCCAGCAGCGTAGGAGGAGGGGCGCCCATCCAAGAGACCCAGTACTTC.

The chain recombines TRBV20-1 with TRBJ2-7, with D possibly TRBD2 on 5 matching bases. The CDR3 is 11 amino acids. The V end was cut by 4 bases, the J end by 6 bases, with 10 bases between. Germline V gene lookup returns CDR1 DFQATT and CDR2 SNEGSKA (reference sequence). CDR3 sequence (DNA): TGCAGTGCTAAACGGGAAATCGAGCAGTACTTC. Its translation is CSAKREIEQYF.

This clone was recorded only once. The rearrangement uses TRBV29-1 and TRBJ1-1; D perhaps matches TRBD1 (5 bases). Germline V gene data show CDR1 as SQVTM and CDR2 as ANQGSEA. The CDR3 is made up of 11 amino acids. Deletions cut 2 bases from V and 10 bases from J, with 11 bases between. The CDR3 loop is CSVESGRGAFF. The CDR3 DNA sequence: TGCAGCGTTGAATCAGGGAGGGGAGCTTTCTTT.

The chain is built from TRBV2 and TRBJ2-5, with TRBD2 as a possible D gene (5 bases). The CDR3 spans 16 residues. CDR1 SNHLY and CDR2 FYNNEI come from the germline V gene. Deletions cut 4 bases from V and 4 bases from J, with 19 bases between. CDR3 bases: TGTGCCAGCAGTGGCGGGTCCCGCGTCTCAACAGAGACCCAGTACTTC. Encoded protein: CASSGGSRVSTETQYF.

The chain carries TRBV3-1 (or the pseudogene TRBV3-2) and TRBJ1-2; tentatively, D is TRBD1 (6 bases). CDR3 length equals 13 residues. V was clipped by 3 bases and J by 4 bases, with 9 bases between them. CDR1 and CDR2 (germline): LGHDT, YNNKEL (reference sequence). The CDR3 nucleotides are TGTGCCAGCAGCCACGACAGGATCTATGGCTACACCTTC. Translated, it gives CASSHDRIYGYTF.

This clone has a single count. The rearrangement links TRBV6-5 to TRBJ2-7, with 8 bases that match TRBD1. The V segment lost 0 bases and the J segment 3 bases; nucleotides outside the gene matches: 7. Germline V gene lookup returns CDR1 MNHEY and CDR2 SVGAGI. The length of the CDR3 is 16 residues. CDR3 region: CASSYSRQDRDYEQYF. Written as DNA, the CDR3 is TGTGCCAGCAGTTACTCGAGGCAGGACAGGGACTACGAGCAGTACTTC.